These T cell receptor beta chains were read from a single sample in a study of neoadjuvant anti-PD-1 for oral cavity cancer. Sequencing used immunoSEQ multiplex PCR; TCRdb keeps in-frame clones, though not all of them. Of more than 11,000 clones in the sample, 60% to 80% were seen once. The sample here was PBMCs, taken after nivolumab (anti-PD-1) treatment. The source of these receptors is a person aged 35 to 85 with oral cavity squamous cell carcinoma. Each CDR3 is given with its conserved first and last residue. D genes are given only for firm matches. Clone size appears in some rows only: once, few, many, or a class for an expanded clone.

D gene: -; J gene: TRBJ1-5; V gene: TRBV19; clone size: -; CDR3 DNA: TGTGCCAGTAAGGACCAAACAGCGGGGCTTTATAGCAATCAGCCCCAGCATTTT; CDR3 protein: CASKDQTAGLYSNQPQHF
D gene: TRBD1; J gene: TRBJ1-1; V gene: TRBV29-1; clone size: -; CDR3 DNA: TGCAGCGTCGCACGACAGGGGAACACTGAAGCTTTCTTT; CDR3 protein: CSVARQGNTEAFF
D gene: -; J gene: TRBJ2-7; V gene: TRBV11-2; clone size: -; CDR3 DNA: TGTGCCAGCAGCTTAGGGGGACCAGGGAGCTCCTACGAGCAGTACTTC; CDR3 protein: CASSLGGPGSSYEQYF
D gene: TRBD2; J gene: TRBJ2-3; V gene: TRBV9; clone size: -; CDR3 DNA: TGTGCCAGCAGCGTAGGGCTAGCGGGAACGGGGACAGATACGCAGTATTTT; CDR3 protein: CASSVGLAGTGTDTQYF
D gene: TRBD2; J gene: TRBJ2-3; V gene: TRBV19; clone size: -; CDR3 DNA: TGTGCCACCCAGAAAACCTCGGGACTAGCGACAGATACGCAGTATTTT; CDR3 protein: CATQKTSGLATDTQYF
D gene: TRBD2; J gene: TRBJ2-1; V gene: TRBV5-1; clone size: -; CDR3 DNA: TGCGCCAGCAGCCGTCGTTCCAGCGGGAGTCGAGATGAGCAGTTCTTC; CDR3 protein: CASSRRSSGSRDEQFF
D gene: -; J gene: TRBJ2-5; V gene: TRBV7-5; clone size: -; CDR3 DNA: TGTGCCAGAAGCTTAGAGGGTAGCAAGGAGACCCAGTACTTC; CDR3 protein: CARSLEGSKETQYF
D gene: TRBD1; J gene: TRBJ2-7; V gene: TRBV10-1; clone size: few; CDR3 DNA: TGCGCCAGCAGTGAGTCGGTTCTCGAAGGGACAGGGGCCTACGAGCAGTACTTC; CDR3 protein: CASSESVLEGTGAYEQYF
D gene: -; J gene: TRBJ1-1; V gene: TRBV29-1; clone size: once; CDR3 DNA: TGCAGCGTGGCCCGTGGTAGGACGAACACTGAAGCTTTCTTT; CDR3 protein: CSVARGRTNTEAFF
D gene: -; J gene: TRBJ2-3; V gene: TRBV19; clone size: -; CDR3 DNA: TGTGCCAGTAGTGTGGCAGGGGGCACAGATACGCAGTATTTT; CDR3 protein: CASSVAGGTDTQYF
D gene: -; J gene: TRBJ2-1; V gene: TRBV25-1; clone size: -; CDR3 DNA: TGTGCCAGCAGTGCACCCCTGGGGGAAAATGAGCAGTTCTTC; CDR3 protein: CASSAPLGENEQFF
D gene: -; J gene: TRBJ1-2; V gene: TRBV7-9; clone size: -; CDR3 DNA: TGTGCCAGCAGCTCACAGGGAAGTAGTCACTATGGCTACACCTTC; CDR3 protein: CASSSQGSSHYGYTF
D gene: -; J gene: TRBJ1-4; V gene: TRBV25-1; clone size: -; CDR3 DNA: TGTGCCAGCAGTGAGAATCCTGGAAAACTGTTTTTT; CDR3 protein: CASSENPGKLFF
D gene: TRBD2; J gene: TRBJ2-3; V gene: TRBV6-5; clone size: -; CDR3 DNA: TGTGCCAGCAGGCTCGGCGGGAGTACCACAGATACGCAGTATTTT; CDR3 protein: CASRLGGSTTDTQYF
D gene: -; J gene: TRBJ2-7; V gene: TRBV6-6; clone size: -; CDR3 DNA: TGTGCCAGCAGTTATAACGTAGGCGGCGAGCAGTACTTC; CDR3 protein: CASSYNVGGEQYF
D gene: -; J gene: TRBJ1-2; V gene: TRBV7-9; clone size: -; CDR3 DNA: TGTGCCAGCAGCTTAGCGAAACCTTTCTGGGGCTACACCTTC; CDR3 protein: CASSLAKPFWGYTF
D gene: -; J gene: TRBJ2-4; V gene: TRBV7-3; clone size: few; CDR3 DNA: TGTGCCAGCAGCTTAACGCGGGGAGACATTCAGTACTTC; CDR3 protein: CASSLTRGDIQYF
D gene: TRBD1; J gene: TRBJ2-7; V gene: TRBV15; clone size: -; CDR3 DNA: TGTGCCACCAGCAGAGAAGGGACAGGGGGGGACGAGCAGTACTTC; CDR3 protein: CATSREGTGGDEQYF
D gene: TRBD2; J gene: TRBJ2-1; V gene: TRBV28; clone size: -; CDR3 DNA: TGTGCCAGCAGCCTAGGACTAGCGGGAGTTCAGTTCTTC; CDR3 protein: CASSLGLAGVQFF
D gene: TRBD2; J gene: TRBJ2-3; V gene: TRBV28; clone size: medium-sized; CDR3 DNA: TGTGCCAGCAGTCCCCAGCGGGACACAGATACGCAGTATTTT; CDR3 protein: CASSPQRDTDTQYF
D gene: -; J gene: TRBJ2-1; V gene: TRBV2; clone size: -; CDR3 DNA: TGTGCCAGCAGTCGGAGCGGGTGGAATGAGCAGTTCTTC; CDR3 protein: CASSRSGWNEQFF
D gene: TRBD2; J gene: TRBJ2-1; V gene: TRBV2; clone size: -; CDR3 DNA: TGTGCCAGTTGGACTAGCGGGAGGGGCGATGAGCAGTTCTTC; CDR3 protein: CASWTSGRGDEQFF
D gene: -; J gene: TRBJ1-5; V gene: TRBV4-1; clone size: -; CDR3 DNA: TGCGCCAGCAGCCAAACCGAGACAGGTCGACCAGCCCAGCATTTT; CDR3 protein: CASSQTETGRPAQHF
D gene: -; J gene: TRBJ2-1; V gene: TRBV5-6; clone size: -; CDR3 DNA: TGTGCCAGCAGCTTGCCCTCCGGCATCGATGAGCAGTTCTTC; CDR3 protein: CASSLPSGIDEQFF
D gene: -; J gene: TRBJ2-1; V gene: TRBV11-2; clone size: -; CDR3 DNA: TGTGCCAGCAGCCCGACCGCGGGGAATGAGCAGTTCTTC; CDR3 protein: CASSPTAGNEQFF
D gene: -; J gene: TRBJ2-7; V gene: TRBV2; clone size: -; CDR3 DNA: TGTGCCAGCAGTGTCTCAGGTAACGGCGAGCAGTACTTC; CDR3 protein: CASSVSGNGEQYF
D gene: -; J gene: TRBJ1-1; V gene: TRBV19; clone size: few; CDR3 DNA: TGTGCCAGTTCTACCATCCTGAACACTGAAGCTTTCTTT; CDR3 protein: CASSTILNTEAFF
D gene: -; J gene: TRBJ1-5; V gene: TRBV30; clone size: medium-sized; CDR3 DNA: TGTGCCTGGAGTCCGGATGACAATCAGCCCCAGCATTTT; CDR3 protein: CAWSPDDNQPQHF
D gene: TRBD2; J gene: TRBJ2-7; V gene: TRBV25-1; clone size: few; CDR3 DNA: TGTGCCAGCAGTTCTTGGACTAGCGGGAAAGATGAGCAGTACTTC; CDR3 protein: CASSSWTSGKDEQYF
D gene: -; J gene: TRBJ1-1; V gene: TRBV6-1; clone size: -; CDR3 DNA: TGTGCCAGCAGCCGATGGTCGGAAGCTTTCTTT; CDR3 protein: CASSRWSEAFF
D gene: -; J gene: TRBJ2-5; V gene: TRBV7-2; clone size: -; CDR3 DNA: TGTGCCAGCAGCCCAGGCTGGGGGCGGGAGACCCAGTACTTC; CDR3 protein: CASSPGWGRETQYF
D gene: TRBD2; J gene: TRBJ2-1; V gene: TRBV19; clone size: -; CDR3 DNA: TGTGCCAGTAGTATAGCGGGGAGCGGGAGTGGGTCCTACAATGAGCAGTTCTTC; CDR3 protein: CASSIAGSGSGSYNEQFF
D gene: -; J gene: TRBJ2-1; V gene: TRBV7-9; clone size: -; CDR3 DNA: TGTGCCAGCAGCTTAGGTGACTTGACCAATGAGCAGTTCTTC; CDR3 protein: CASSLGDLTNEQFF
D gene: TRBD2; J gene: TRBJ2-1; V gene: TRBV15; clone size: few; CDR3 DNA: TGTGCCACCAGCAGAGCGGGAGGGCCGGGGAGCAATGAGCAGTTCTTC; CDR3 protein: CATSRAGGPGSNEQFF
D gene: TRBD2; J gene: TRBJ2-2; V gene: TRBV5-1; clone size: -; CDR3 DNA: TGCGCCAGCAGCTCCCCCACTAGCGGGAGTTGGGCCGGGGAGCTGTTTTTT; CDR3 protein: CASSSPTSGSWAGELFF
D gene: TRBD2; J gene: TRBJ2-5; V gene: TRBV2; clone size: -; CDR3 DNA: TGTGCCAGCAGAGCCGGGACTAGCGGAGAGACCCAGTACTTC; CDR3 protein: CASRAGTSGETQYF
D gene: -; J gene: TRBJ1-1; V gene: TRBV6-1; clone size: once; CDR3 DNA: TGTGCCAGCGGACGGCAAGCGACTGAAGCTTTCTTT; CDR3 protein: CASGRQATEAFF
D gene: TRBD1; J gene: TRBJ2-6; V gene: TRBV7-3; clone size: -; CDR3 DNA: TGTGCCAGCAGCGGTGGGACAGGGGCTGGGGCCAACGTCCTGACTTTC; CDR3 protein: CASSGGTGAGANVLTF
D gene: -; J gene: TRBJ1-2; V gene: TRBV6-1; clone size: -; CDR3 DNA: TGTGCCAGCACCCTAAGGGGCGGATCCTATGGCTACACCTTC; CDR3 protein: CASTLRGGSYGYTF
D gene: -; J gene: TRBJ2-1; V gene: TRBV29-1; clone size: -; CDR3 DNA: TGCAGCGTCGAGACAGACTTCTACAATGAGCAGTTCTTC; CDR3 protein: CSVETDFYNEQFF
D gene: -; J gene: TRBJ1-1; V gene: TRBV5-4; clone size: few; CDR3 DNA: TGTGCCAGCAGCCCGGATCGGGTCTCTGAAGCTTTCTTT; CDR3 protein: CASSPDRVSEAFF
D gene: -; J gene: TRBJ1-2; V gene: TRBV28; clone size: -; CDR3 DNA: TGTGCCAGTATTACGACGGCTAACTATGGCTACACCTTC; CDR3 protein: CASITTANYGYTF
D gene: -; J gene: TRBJ1-4; V gene: TRBV11-3; clone size: -; CDR3 DNA: TGTGCCAGCAGCTTTTCCGGCCCAGGGATACACGAAGTAACTAATGAAAAACTGTTTTTT; CDR3 protein: CASSFSGPGIHEVTNEKLFF
D gene: -; J gene: TRBJ1-5; V gene: TRBV19; clone size: few; CDR3 DNA: TGTGCCAGTAGTATAGGCGTCGGAACGACCGTAGGAGGTCAGCCCCAGCATTTT; CDR3 protein: CASSIGVGTTVGGQPQHF
D gene: TRBD2; J gene: TRBJ2-7; V gene: TRBV19; clone size: few; CDR3 DNA: TGTGCCAGTAGTATAACAGCGGGAGTTGTCTACGAGCAGTACTTC; CDR3 protein: CASSITAGVVYEQYF
D gene: -; J gene: TRBJ2-3; V gene: TRBV30; clone size: -; CDR3 DNA: TGTGCCTGGAGTCTTGAATGGGGAAGGATCGGTACTAGCACAGATACGCAGTATTTT; CDR3 protein: CAWSLEWGRIGTSTDTQYF
D gene: TRBD1; J gene: TRBJ2-5; V gene: TRBV19; clone size: -; CDR3 DNA: TGTGCCAGTAGTAGGACAGGGGGCTTCGGGACGCAAGAGACCCAGTACTTC; CDR3 protein: CASSRTGGFGTQETQYF
D gene: -; J gene: TRBJ2-1; V gene: TRBV7-8; clone size: -; CDR3 DNA: TGTGCCAGCAATACGGGGACCCCGGTTGAGCAGTTCTTC; CDR3 protein: CASNTGTPVEQFF
D gene: TRBD2; J gene: TRBJ2-7; V gene: TRBV19; clone size: -; CDR3 DNA: TGTGCCAGTAGTATAAGCCTAGCGGGAGCATACGAGCAGTACTTC; CDR3 protein: CASSISLAGAYEQYF
D gene: TRBD1; J gene: TRBJ2-1; V gene: TRBV5-4; clone size: -; CDR3 DNA: TGTGCCAGCAGCTTGGGGACAGGGGGTAACTCCTACAATGAGCAGTTCTTC; CDR3 protein: CASSLGTGGNSYNEQFF
D gene: -; J gene: TRBJ2-1; V gene: TRBV7-2; clone size: few; CDR3 DNA: TGTGCCAGCAGCTTATCTATAGCGGATGTACATGAGCAGTTCTTC; CDR3 protein: CASSLSIADVHEQFF
D gene: -; J gene: TRBJ1-5; V gene: TRBV10-3; clone size: -; CDR3 DNA: TGTGCCATCAGTGACGAGGGGTGGAATCAGCCCCAGCATTTT; CDR3 protein: CAISDEGWNQPQHF
D gene: -; J gene: TRBJ1-4; V gene: TRBV2; clone size: few; CDR3 DNA: TGTGCCAGCAGGCGGGACGGAGGAAATGAAAAACTGTTTTTT; CDR3 protein: CASRRDGGNEKLFF
D gene: -; J gene: TRBJ2-5; V gene: TRBV5-1; clone size: once; CDR3 DNA: TGCGCCAGCAGCTTGGATCGGCCCCCAGAGACCCAGTACTTC; CDR3 protein: CASSLDRPPETQYF
D gene: -; J gene: TRBJ2-1; V gene: TRBV11-2; clone size: -; CDR3 DNA: TGTGCCAGCAGCGCCGGATTAAACACGGGGAATGAGCAGTTCTTC; CDR3 protein: CASSAGLNTGNEQFF
D gene: -; J gene: TRBJ1-2; V gene: TRBV6-5; clone size: -; CDR3 DNA: TGTGCCAGCAGTTCACAGGACAGAAGATCCCATGGCTACACCTTC; CDR3 protein: CASSSQDRRSHGYTF
D gene: TRBD1; J gene: TRBJ2-7; V gene: TRBV5-1; clone size: -; CDR3 DNA: TGCGCCAGCAGCCCACTACAGGGGACGGCCTACGAGCAGTACTTC; CDR3 protein: CASSPLQGTAYEQYF
D gene: TRBD2; J gene: TRBJ2-1; V gene: TRBV4-2; clone size: -; CDR3 DNA: TGTGCCAGCAGCCAAGAGATAGCGGGAGGGGGTGATGAGCAGTTCTTC; CDR3 protein: CASSQEIAGGGDEQFF
D gene: TRBD1; J gene: TRBJ2-2; V gene: TRBV5-6; clone size: few; CDR3 DNA: TGTGCCAGCAGCCAGTTCCCGGGACAGGGGGGGAACACCGGGGAGCTGTTTTTT; CDR3 protein: CASSQFPGQGGNTGELFF